The 10 T cell receptor beta chains presented below share a single source sample, sequenced in a study of response to subunit inactivated influenza vaccine. TCRdb independently ran MiXCR on the RT-PCR reads; one entry per CDR3 protein. The sample lists 650,000 or so distinct CDR3 sequences, 12% to 15% occurring once. The sequences come from PBMCs from blood, collected 14 to 15 days before vaccination. The receptor set was obtained from a man aged 50 to 59 who received an inactivated influenza vaccine.

This clonotype was counted only a few times. This sequence joins TRBV12-3 or TRBV12-4 and TRBJ2-1, with D perhaps TRBD2 (5 bases). The CDR3 totals 9 residues. Between the trimmed V and J ends, which lost 8 bases and 9 bases, there was a span of 5 bases. The CDR3 here is CASGSEQFF. The CDR3 coding sequence is TGTGCCAGCGGGAGTGAGCAGTTCTTC.

This clonotype showed up just a few times. The rearrangement joins TRBV7-6 to TRBJ2-2; TRBD2 agrees at 12 bases. Germline CDR1 and CDR2: SGHVS and FNYEAQ. V lost 1 base, J lost 5 bases, and 8 bases stayed unmatched. The CDR3 spans 18 residues. Here the CDR3 DNA reads TGTGCCAGCAGCTTAGGGCTAGCGGGGGGGAGAAGAACCGGGGAGCTGTTTTTT. This sequence encodes CASSLGLAGGRRTGELFF.

The chain carries TRBV5-1 and TRBJ2-7; no firm D call. V lost 1 base and J 3 bases, leaving 8 bases between the germline ends. This CDR3 region has 13 residues. From germline, CDR1 is SGHRS and CDR2 YFSETQ. The CDR3 region has the DNA TGCGCCAGCAGCTTGCGATCCGGCTACGAGCAGTACTTC. Protein product: CASSLRSGYEQYF. The whole variable domain, remainder taken from reference TRBV5-1 and TRBJ2-7, is KAGVTQTPRYLIKTRGQQVTLSCSPISGHRSVSWYQQTPGQGLQFLFEYFSETQRNKGNFPGRFSGRQFSNSRSEMNVSTLELGDSALYLCASSLRSGYEQYFGPGTRLTVT.

This clonotype came up a few times. V usage is TRBV7-9 and J usage is TRBJ2-1; weak D call: TRBD1 (6 bases). Germline V lookup: CDR1 SEHNR, CDR2 FQNEAQ (reference sequence). Deletions cut 6 bases from V and 2 bases from J, with 17 bases between. The CDR3 consists of 16 residues. CDR3 in DNA: TGTGCCAGCAGAAGAGACGGGCAGGGGCCCTACAATGAGCAGTTCTTC. It yields the protein CASRRDGQGPYNEQFF.

This rearrangement joins TRBV6-1 to TRBJ2-7; 9 nucleotides align to TRBD1. The CDR3 totals 15 residues. The germline gives CDR1 MNHNS, CDR2 SASEGT. V lost 6 bases and J lost 4; bases outside the gene matches: 10. The CDR3, as DNA: TGTGCCAGCAGAGTCCGGACAGGGGCAGGTTACGAGCAGTACTTC. Encoded protein: CASRVRTGAGYEQYF.

V is TRBV7-9 and J is TRBJ2-2, with TRBD2 matching over 11 bases. The CDR3 totals 16 residues. Trimming cost V 5 bases and J 5 bases; bases outside gene matches: 7. CDR1 and CDR2 from the germline V gene are SEHNR and FQNEAQ (reference sequence). Here the CDR3 reads CASSRSGTSGTGELFF. The CDR3 DNA is TGTGCCAGCAGCCGCTCCGGGACTAGCGGAACCGGGGAGCTGTTTTTT.

The rearrangement links TRBV27 to TRBJ2-4; 7 bases align to TRBD1. There are 13 residues in the CDR3. Trimming at V came to 4 bases and at J to 6 bases, leaving 3 bases not matched to a gene. Germline CDR1 is MNHEY and CDR2 is SMNVEV (reference sequence). The CDR3 nucleotides are TGTGCCAGCAGTTCAAGACAGGGAAACATTCAGTACTTC. Translated, it gives CASSSRQGNIQYF.

This clonotype was seen ten or more times. The chain couples TRBV4-3 to TRBJ2-1, with 7 nucleotides matching TRBD2. The CDR3 runs to 16 residues. The germline CDR1 and CDR2 sequences are LGHNA and YSLEER. With V trimmed by 3 bases and J by 4 bases, 9 bases remained unmatched. CDR3 sequence: CASSQEPGGVYNEQFF. CDR3 nucleotide sequence: TGCGCCAGCAGCCAGGAGCCTGGGGGGGTGTACAATGAGCAGTTCTTC.

This clonotype came up a few times. CDR3 loop: CSAGKLRNEQFF. CDR3 coding DNA: TGCAGTGCTGGCAAACTCCGCAATGAGCAGTTCTTC. The chain recombines TRBV20-1 with TRBJ2-1; D ambiguous. From germline, CDR1 is DFQATT and CDR2 SNEGSKA (reference sequence). V was cut by 5 bases and J by 6 bases, with 11 bases left in between. The CDR3 sequence is 12 residues long.

This clonotype was observed a handful of times. The V and J genes are TRBV7-2 and TRBJ2-1, with TRBD2 matching 12 bases. Germline-derived CDR1 and CDR2 are SGHTA and FQGNSA. V was pared by 7 bases and J by 9 bases, with 10 bases of the junction left unmatched. This CDR3 has 15 amino acids. The chain's CDR3 is CASTPGLAGWTEQFF. The CDR3 coding sequence is TGTGCCAGCACCCCGGGACTAGCGGGTTGGACTGAGCAGTTCTTC.